Listed below are T cell receptor beta chains from one sample, sequenced in a study of blood T cell repertoires in COVID-19. The method was immunoSEQ multiplex PCR; TCRdb's version includes in-frame clones alone and lacks a portion of them. The data show 200,000 to 250,000 clones, with around 88% seen just once and around 4.5% held by the top ten. The sequencing sample was made of PBMCs or T cells enriched from blood (not recorded which). The receptor source for this set is a woman between 25 and 40 years old who had been exposed to COVID-19. Both conserved end residues are part of each CDR3. D genes are given only for firm matches. Size is stated for part of the rows, as once, few or many counts, or as a class when the clone is expanded.

V gene,J gene,D gene,clone size,CDR3 protein,CDR3 DNA
TRBV2,TRBJ1-1,TRBD1,NA,CASSRQGSNTEAFF,TGTGCCAGCAGTCGACAGGGATCGAACACTGAAGCTTTCTTT
TRBV19,TRBJ1-5,NA,NA,CASSLQGNQPQHF,TGTGCCAGTAGCCTACAGGGAAATCAGCCCCAGCATTTT
TRBV7-9,TRBJ2-7,TRBD1,few,CASSAPERQGTYEQYF,TGTGCCAGCAGCGCCCCCGAGAGACAGGGCACCTACGAGCAGTACTTC
TRBV11-2,TRBJ1-2,TRBD1,NA,CASSPGGGGYTF,TGTGCCAGCAGCCCAGGGGGCGGTGGCTACACCTTC
TRBV29-1,TRBJ1-5,TRBD1,NA,CSVGGQGNNQPQHF,TGCAGCGTTGGGGGACAGGGTAATAATCAGCCCCAGCATTTT
TRBV30,TRBJ1-2,NA,NA,CAWTGSGLWGYTF,TGTGCCTGGACTGGCTCGGGACTATGGGGCTACACCTTC
TRBV10-3,TRBJ2-3,NA,once,CAITPGLPSTDTQYF,TGTGCCATCACCCCGGGTCTTCCTAGCACAGATACGCAGTATTTT
TRBV27,TRBJ1-6,TRBD1,NA,CASMARVGQGLGSPLHF,TGTGCCAGCATGGCGCGGGTCGGACAGGGACTGGGGTCACCCCTCCACTTT
TRBV2,TRBJ1-5,TRBD1,NA,CASSPGQGGDQPQHF,TGTGCCAGCAGTCCCGGACAGGGGGGAGATCAGCCCCAGCATTTT
TRBV6-2/TRBV6-3,TRBJ2-7,TRBD1,NA,CASSSPRGRTGFSYEQYF,TGTGCCAGCAGTTCCCCTCGAGGCAGGACAGGGTTTTCCTACGAGCAGTACTTC
TRBV5-1,TRBJ1-3,TRBD1,NA,CASSSGQATGNTIYF,TGCGCCAGCAGCTCGGGACAGGCAACTGGAAACACCATATATTTT
TRBV7-9,TRBJ1-1,NA,NA,CASSLRENTEAFF,TGTGCCAGCAGCTTAAGAGAGAACACTGAAGCTTTCTTT
TRBV4-1,TRBJ2-7,TRBD2,few,CASSQDYSGDYEQYF,TGCGCCAGCAGCCAAGATTACAGCGGGGACTACGAGCAGTACTTC
TRBV5-8,TRBJ1-4,NA,once,CASSLDRPNEKLFF,TGTGCCAGCAGCTTGGACAGGCCTAATGAAAAACTGTTTTTT
TRBV3-1/TRBV3-2,TRBJ1-2,TRBD1,NA,CASRDGQGVYGYTF,TGTGCCAGCAGAGATGGACAGGGAGTCTATGGCTACACCTTC
TRBV6-4,TRBJ1-5,NA,few,CASSVIQGRGNQPQHF,TGTGCCAGCAGTGTGATCCAGGGGAGAGGGAATCAGCCCCAGCATTTT
TRBV2,TRBJ2-2,NA,few,CASSLTGNTGELFF,TGTGCCAGCAGTCTCACAGGGAACACCGGGGAGCTGTTTTTT
TRBV28,TRBJ2-2,TRBD1,NA,CASRTGGPGGELFF,TGTGCCAGCCGTACAGGGGGCCCGGGCGGGGAGCTGTTTTTT
TRBV19,TRBJ1-3,NA,NA,CASKGLASGNTIYF,TGTGCCAGTAAAGGGCTAGCCTCTGGAAACACCATATATTTT
TRBV30,TRBJ1-2,TRBD1,NA,CAWSMGQGAPVYTF,TGTGCCTGGAGTATGGGACAGGGGGCTCCTGTCTACACCTTC
TRBV19,TRBJ1-3,NA,NA,CASNGGGVFSGNTIYF,TGTGCCAGTAATGGTGGCGGCGTCTTCTCTGGAAACACCATATATTTT
TRBV2,TRBJ2-7,NA,many,CASLGTFAEQYF,TGTGCCAGCCTCGGGACATTCGCCGAGCAGTACTTC
TRBV20-1,TRBJ2-7,NA,NA,CSASGATGTTYEQYF,TGCAGTGCTAGTGGTGCGACAGGCACCACCTACGAGCAGTACTTC
TRBV18,TRBJ1-1,NA,NA,CASSPPGQNTEAFF,TGTGCCAGCTCACCACCGGGGCAGAACACTGAAGCTTTCTTT
TRBV10-2,TRBJ1-6,TRBD1,NA,CASRAGTGISPLHF,TGCGCCAGCAGAGCCGGGACAGGGATTTCACCCCTCCACTTT
TRBV7-6,TRBJ1-6,TRBD1,NA,CASSLALGQGNNSPLHF,TGTGCCAGCAGCTTAGCTCTGGGACAGGGCAATAATTCACCCCTCCACTTT
TRBV5-6,TRBJ1-2,NA,NA,CASSSGKGFNYGYTF,TGTGCCAGCAGCTCGGGGAAGGGCTTCAACTATGGCTACACCTTC
TRBV13,TRBJ2-1,TRBD1,once,CASSLGLRQGDEQFF,TGTGCCAGCAGCTTAGGCCTTCGACAGGGCGATGAGCAGTTCTTC